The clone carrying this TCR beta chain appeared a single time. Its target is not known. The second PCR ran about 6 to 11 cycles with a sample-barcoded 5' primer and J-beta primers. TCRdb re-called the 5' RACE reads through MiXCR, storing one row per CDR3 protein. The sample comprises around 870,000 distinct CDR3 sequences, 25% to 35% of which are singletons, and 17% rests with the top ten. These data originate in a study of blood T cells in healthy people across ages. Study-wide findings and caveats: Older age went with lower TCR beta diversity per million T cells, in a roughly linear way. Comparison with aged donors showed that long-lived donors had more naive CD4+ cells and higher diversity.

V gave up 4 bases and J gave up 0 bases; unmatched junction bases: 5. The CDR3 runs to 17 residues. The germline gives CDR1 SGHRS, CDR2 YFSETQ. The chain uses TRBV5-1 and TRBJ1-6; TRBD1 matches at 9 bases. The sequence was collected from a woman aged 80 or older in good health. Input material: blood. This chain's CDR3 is CASSRTGDGSYNSPLHF. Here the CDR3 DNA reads TGCGCCAGCAGCAGGACAGGGGATGGCTCCTATAATTCACCCCTCCACTTT.